A selection of T cell receptor beta chains follows, all from one sample in a study of cytomegalovirus exposure and HLA in healthy donors. Data came from immunoSEQ multiplex PCR; TCRdb stores just in-frame clones and leaves some out. The sample carries 110,000 to 150,000 clones, more than 9.5% recorded once. The specimen was PBMCs. The receptors derive from a man aged 50-60 years in good health and CMV-seronegative. Both conserved end residues are part of each CDR3. D genes are given only for firm matches. Clone size, where shown, is once, few, many, or a class for clones that have expanded.

v_gene,d_gene,j_gene,abundance,CDR3aa,CDR3nt
TRBV14,-,TRBJ1-6,-,CASSQDWDNSPLHF,TGTGCCAGCAGCCAAGATTGGGACAACTCACCCCTCCACTTT
TRBV7-3,-,TRBJ2-3,-,CASSLGTSTDTQYF,TGTGCCAGCAGCTTAGGGACTAGCACAGATACGCAGTATTTT
TRBV11-1,-,TRBJ1-2,-,CASSLRGNDYGYTF,TGTGCCAGCAGCTTGCGGGGGAACGACTATGGCTACACCTTC
TRBV7-8,-,TRBJ2-7,few,CASSPAVSYEQYF,TGTGCCAGCAGCCCAGCGGTCTCCTACGAGCAGTACTTC
TRBV14,-,TRBJ1-1,-,CASSQDDLIEAFF,TGTGCCAGCAGCCAAGACGACTTAATTGAAGCTTTCTTT
TRBV14,-,TRBJ1-5,few,CASSKGSGSDQPQHF,TGTGCCAGCAGCAAAGGTTCGGGATCCGATCAGCCCCAGCATTTT
TRBV19,TRBD1,TRBJ2-7,few,CASSKGQGHLLTSEQYF,TGTGCCAGTAGTAAAGGACAGGGTCACCTGCTTACGAGCGAGCAGTACTTC
TRBV19,TRBD1,TRBJ2-7,-,CASSMGPGTAYEQYF,TGTGCCAGTAGTATGGGCCCAGGGACAGCCTACGAGCAGTACTTC
TRBV18,-,TRBJ2-5,-,CASSPVGNIQETQYF,TGTGCCAGCTCACCAGTCGGGAACATCCAAGAGACCCAGTACTTC
TRBV30,TRBD2,TRBJ2-3,few,CAGDFFGTSVTSTDTQYF,TGTGCCGGAGATTTTTTCGGGACTAGCGTAACTAGCACAGATACGCAGTATTTT